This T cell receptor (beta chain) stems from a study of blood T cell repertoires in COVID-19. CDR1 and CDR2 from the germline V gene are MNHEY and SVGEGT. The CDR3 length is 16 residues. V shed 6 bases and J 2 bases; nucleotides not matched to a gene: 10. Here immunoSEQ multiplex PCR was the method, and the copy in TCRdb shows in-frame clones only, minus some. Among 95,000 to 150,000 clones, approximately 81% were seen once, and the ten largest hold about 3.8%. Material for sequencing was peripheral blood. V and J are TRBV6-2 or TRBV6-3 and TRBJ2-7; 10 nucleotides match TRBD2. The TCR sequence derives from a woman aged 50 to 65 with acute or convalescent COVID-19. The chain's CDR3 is CASSSPGTSVPYEQYF. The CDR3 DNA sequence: TGTGCCAGCAGCTCACCCGGGACTAGCGTTCCCTACGAGCAGTACTTC.